What follows is one TCR beta chain and its context. This sample stems from a study of blood T cell repertoires in COVID-19. Study summary: Sources were T cells, B-cell-depleted T cells, or PBMCs; the material itself was cDNA or gDNA.

In germline, CDR1 is SNHLY, CDR2 FYNNEI. The V gene lost 9 bases and the J gene lost 3 bases, with 14 bases spanning the gap. The CDR3 has 14 amino acids. Authors' processing steps: Quantification of nucleated cells was approximated via reference gene primer amplification. Profiling relied on immunoSEQ multiplex PCR, and the TCRdb table lists in-frame clones only, not all of them. From that table come the V and J calls and clone size; the DNA was used to work out D and trimming. Among 160,000 or so clones, approximately 85% were seen once, and the ten largest hold roughly 5.4%. This clonotype originated in a woman aged 45-65 years with COVID-19, enrolled during active disease. The chain employs TRBV2 and TRBJ1-4; D is perhaps TRBD1 (6 bases). The sequenced sample was peripheral blood. For the CDR3, the DNA is TGTGCCAGGAAAAGGGAGGGGGCTAATGAAAAACTGTTTTTT. Translated, it gives CARKREGANEKLFF.